The 16 T cell receptor beta chains in this list originate from one sample, sequenced in a study of beta chain features in type 1 diabetes. Expressed TCRB transcripts were sequenced, since all the RNA that had been isolated was reverse transcribed. Sequencing used immunoSEQ multiplex PCR; TCRdb keeps in-frame clones, though not all of them. The sample comprises about 290,000 clones, under 8.5% of which are singletons, and 1% rests with the top ten. Specimen: central memory CD4+ T cells from blood. The receptor source for this set is a woman between 18 and 29 years old in good health.

This clone was observed a handful of times. The chain carries TRBV7-8 and TRBJ1-1, with 7 bases that match TRBD1. The CDR3 is made up of 14 amino acids. Germline trimming cut 7 bases from V and 0 bases from J; bases unmatched to any gene: 5. Germline CDR1 and CDR2: SGHVS and FQNEAQ. CDR3 sequence (DNA): TGTGCCAGCAACTCCGGGACAGTGAACACTGAAGCTTTCTTT. It translates to CASNSGTVNTEAFF.

This clone was recorded a few times. The chain couples TRBV2 to TRBJ1-5; TRBD1 matches at 7 bases. The CDR3 is 15 residues long. V trimming: 5 bases; J trimming: 7 bases; junction bases outside the gene matches: 11. From germline, CDR1 is SNHLY and CDR2 FYNNEI. The CDR3 loop is CASSLRRGLGQPQHF. Here the CDR3 DNA reads TGTGCCAGCAGTTTGCGCAGGGGGTTAGGCCAGCCCCAGCATTTT.

The chain has TRBV4-3 and TRBJ1-2, with D maybe TRBD1 (6 bases). Deletions cut 1 base from V and 6 bases from J, with 9 bases between. Germline assignment: CDR1 LGHNA and CDR2 YSLEER. This CDR3 has 13 residues. The CDR3 here is CASSQVSGDGYTF. The DNA of the CDR3 is TGCGCCAGCAGCCAAGTTTCAGGGGATGGCTACACCTTC.

This clone has just a few counts. J is TRBJ1-1 and V is TRBV4-2; possibly TRBD1 for D (5 bases). V gave up 7 bases and J gave up 2 bases, with 14 bases separating them. This CDR3 has 14 amino acids. Per germline, CDR1 LGHNA and CDR2 YNFKEQ. The CDR3 nucleotides are TGTGCCAGCACCAGTGAGGGGCTTAACACTGAAGCTTTCTTT. Translating it yields CASTSEGLNTEAFF.

This clone turned up a few times. V usage is TRBV4-2 and J usage is TRBJ2-5; no clear D. Looked up from germline, CDR1 is LGHNA and CDR2 is YNFKEQ. With 1 base removed from V and 5 bases from J, the gap between germline ends came to 11 bases. This CDR3 spans 14 amino acids. Here the CDR3 reads CASSQGQVSETQYF. The CDR3 nucleotides read TGTGCCAGCAGCCAAGGTCAAGTTAGTGAGACCCAGTACTTC.

This clone came up a few times. The chain couples TRBV11-2 to TRBJ2-3; D is unresolved. The CDR3 is 16 residues long. V was cut by 3 bases and J by 4 bases, with 17 bases left in between. The germline V gene encodes CDR1 SGHAT and CDR2 FQNNGV. The DNA of the CDR3 is TGTGCCAGCAGCTTTGGAGTCTTCCTAGAAGCAGATACGCAGTATTTT. Amino acids: CASSFGVFLEADTQYF.

The CDR3 region is CASSQDTSYEQYF. The DNA for the CDR3 is TGCGCCAGCAGCCAGGACACTAGCTACGAGCAGTACTTC. The J gene is TRBJ2-7, the V gene TRBV4-1; D may be TRBD1 or TRBD2 (5 bases each). V was clipped by 3 bases and J by 3 bases, with 9 bases between them. The CDR3 is 13 residues long. Germline CDR1 reads MGHRA; CDR2 reads YSYEKL.

This clone showed up just a few times. The J gene is TRBJ2-1, the V gene TRBV4-3; D is perhaps TRBD2 (5 bases). V lost 5 bases, J lost 9 bases, and 17 bases lay in between. CDR3 size: 14 residues. CDR1 and CDR2 (germline): LGHNA, YSLEER. The CDR3 region has the DNA TGCGCCAGCAGCGAAGGTGGGCGGGTTCGTGAGCAGTTCTTC. It translates to CASSEGGRVREQFF.

This chain connects TRBV6-6 to TRBJ1-3; D call uncertain. V was clipped by 4 bases and J by 2 bases, with 15 bases between them. The length of the CDR3 is 16 residues. Germline V gene lookup returns CDR1 MNHNY and CDR2 SVGAGI (reference sequence). The CDR3 reads CASSSDSGPAGNTIYF. As DNA, the CDR3 is TGTGCCAGCAGTTCCGATAGCGGACCTGCTGGAAACACCATATATTTT.

The V and J genes are TRBV6-5 and TRBJ2-7; 7 bases agree with TRBD2. J was trimmed by 1 base and V by 4 bases; bases with no gene match: 10. The CDR3 is 16 amino acids. Germline CDR1 reads MNHEY; CDR2 reads SVGAGI. The CDR3 DNA sequence: TGTGCCAGCAGTTTCGCGGGGACTACACCATCCTACGAGCAGTACTTC. Its translation: CASSFAGTTPSYEQYF.

This clone occurred a few times. This chain links TRBV4-1 with TRBJ2-4; tentative D call: TRBD1 (5 bases). Trimming removed 1 base from V and 6 bases from J, with 16 bases in between. CDR1 MGHRA and CDR2 YSYEKL come from the germline V gene. The CDR3 contains 16 residues. This CDR3 reads CASSQVFRSGANIQYF. CDR3 coding DNA: TGCGCCAGCAGCCAAGTTTTCCGTTCTGGGGCAAACATTCAGTACTTC.

This clone was observed a few times. The chain uses TRBV28 and TRBJ2-5; the D gene could be TRBD1 or TRBD2 (5 bases each). CDR3 length: 15 residues. Germline V lookup: CDR1 MDHEN, CDR2 SYDVKM. Trimming removed 1 base at V and 3 bases at J, with 12 bases between. The CDR3, as DNA: TGTGCCAGCAGTTTATTTGGGGGAATGGAAGAGACCCAGTACTTC. It encodes CASSLFGGMEETQYF. Using reference TRBV28 and TRBJ2-5 for the parts outside the CDR3, the full variable domain is DVKVTQSSRYLVKRTGEKVFLECVQDMDHENMFWYRQDPGLGLRLIYFSYDVKMKEKGDIPEGYSVSREKKERFSLILESASTNQTSMYLCASSLFGGMEETQYFGPGTRLLVL.

CDR3 protein: CASHGGSTDTQYF. CDR3 nucleotides: TGTGCCAGCCATGGCGGTAGCACAGATACGCAGTATTTT. The chain employs TRBV5-4 and TRBJ2-3; D is undetermined. From germline, CDR1 is SGHNT and CDR2 YYREEE (reference sequence). This CDR3 spans 13 amino acids. Trimming removed 7 bases at V and 0 bases at J, with 9 bases between.

The chain combines TRBV7-2 with TRBJ2-3, with TRBD2 identical over 9 bases. Germline CDR1 reads SGHTA; CDR2 reads FQGNSA. The CDR3 has 17 amino acids. J lost 1 base, V lost 8 bases, and 13 bases had no gene match. For the CDR3, the DNA is TGTGCCAGCCGGGCCGGGCTAGCGGGGAAACGCACAGATACGCAGTATTTT. Protein: CASRAGLAGKRTDTQYF.

Many counts were recorded for this clone. The V call is TRBV2, the J call TRBJ1-2, with unresolved D. Germline V gene data show CDR1 as SNHLY and CDR2 as FYNNEI. V was clipped by 3 bases and J by 8 bases, with 13 bases between them. CDR3 length: 13 residues. The CDR3 loop reads CASSDRVPWGYTF. The CDR3 DNA follows: TGTGCCAGCAGTGACCGGGTTCCTTGGGGCTACACCTTC.

This clone turned up a few times. V is TRBV6-6 and J is TRBJ2-3; D is undetermined. V was shortened by 8 bases and J by 4 bases, with 7 bases between the two germline ends. CDR3 length equals 11 residues. Germline V gene sequence: CDR1 MNHNY, CDR2 SVGAGI (reference sequence). CDR3 bases: TGTGCCAGCGGCCAGGCAGATACGCAGTATTTT. Its protein product is CASGQADTQYF.